In this sample, the clone carrying this T cell receptor (beta chain) turned up a few times. Antigen specificity is unknown. This entry comes from a study of blood T cells in healthy people across ages. The CDR3 is 15 residues long. The trim removed 5 bases at V and 6 bases at J, leaving 11 bases unmatched. The second PCR ran roughly 7 to 12 cycles with a sample-barcoded 5' primer and J-beta primers. CDR3-containing paired-end reads numbering at least 2.5 million came from each sample. TCRdb passed the 5' RACE reads through MiXCR, listing each CDR3 protein once. The table includes about 720,000 distinct CDR3 sequences, 20% to 25% detected once. Healthy individuals of Caucasian origin from Russia, aged roughly 6 to 100, served as donors. Findings and caveats of the study: Among T cells, TCR beta diversity per million cells dropped roughly linearly as age rose. Naive and antigen-experienced cells could not be conclusively compared, given unsorted PBMCs.

The receptor comes from a man aged 70 or older in good health. Sequencing input: blood. V is TRBV12-3 or TRBV12-4 and J is TRBJ2-3; 7 positions match TRBD1. CDR3 protein: CASSRRTGLRDTQYF. CDR3 bases: TGTGCCAGCAGTCGGAGGACAGGCCTTCGGGATACGCAGTATTTT.